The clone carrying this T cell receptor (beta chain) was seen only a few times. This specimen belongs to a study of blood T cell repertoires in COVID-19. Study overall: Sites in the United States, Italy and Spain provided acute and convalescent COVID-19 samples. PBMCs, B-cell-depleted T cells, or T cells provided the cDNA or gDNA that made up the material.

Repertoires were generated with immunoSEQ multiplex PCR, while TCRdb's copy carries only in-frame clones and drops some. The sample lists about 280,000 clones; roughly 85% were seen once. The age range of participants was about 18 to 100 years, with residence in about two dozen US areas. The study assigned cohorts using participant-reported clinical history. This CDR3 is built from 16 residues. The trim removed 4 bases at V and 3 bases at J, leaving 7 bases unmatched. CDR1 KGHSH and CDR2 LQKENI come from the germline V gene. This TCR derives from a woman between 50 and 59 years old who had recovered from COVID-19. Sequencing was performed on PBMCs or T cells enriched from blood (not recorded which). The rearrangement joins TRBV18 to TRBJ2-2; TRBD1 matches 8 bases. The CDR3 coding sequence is TGTGCCAGCTCACTCCGTCAGGGGGCAGACACCGGGGAGCTGTTTTTT. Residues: CASSLRQGADTGELFF.